What follows is one T cell receptor (beta chain) and its context. These data come from a study of cytomegalovirus exposure and HLA in healthy donors. The PCR ran on 60 Vbeta and 13 Jbeta primers. Profiling relied on immunoSEQ multiplex PCR, and the TCRdb table lists in-frame clones only, not all of them. The table shows about 160,000 clones, with roughly 80% occurring only once. CDR3 length: 13 residues. V trimming: 9 bases; J trimming: 5 bases; junction bases outside the gene matches: 6. Germline CDR1 reads SEHNR; CDR2 reads FQNEAQ (reference sequence). This receptor was taken from a man under 40 in good health and CMV-seronegative. Source material: PBMCs. This chain joins TRBV7-9 and TRBJ1-4, with 7 bases that match TRBD1. This CDR3 is CASRQGLNEKLFF. CDR3 coding DNA: TGTGCCAGTCGACAGGGCCTAAATGAAAAACTGTTTTTT. Together with reference TRBV7-9 and TRBJ1-4, the CDR3 gives the full variable domain: DTGVSQNPRHKITKRGQNVTFRCDPISEHNRLYWYRQTLGQGPEFLTYFQNEAQLEKSRLLSDRFSAERPKGSFSTLEIQRTEQGDSAMYLCASRQGLNEKLFFGSGTQLSVL.